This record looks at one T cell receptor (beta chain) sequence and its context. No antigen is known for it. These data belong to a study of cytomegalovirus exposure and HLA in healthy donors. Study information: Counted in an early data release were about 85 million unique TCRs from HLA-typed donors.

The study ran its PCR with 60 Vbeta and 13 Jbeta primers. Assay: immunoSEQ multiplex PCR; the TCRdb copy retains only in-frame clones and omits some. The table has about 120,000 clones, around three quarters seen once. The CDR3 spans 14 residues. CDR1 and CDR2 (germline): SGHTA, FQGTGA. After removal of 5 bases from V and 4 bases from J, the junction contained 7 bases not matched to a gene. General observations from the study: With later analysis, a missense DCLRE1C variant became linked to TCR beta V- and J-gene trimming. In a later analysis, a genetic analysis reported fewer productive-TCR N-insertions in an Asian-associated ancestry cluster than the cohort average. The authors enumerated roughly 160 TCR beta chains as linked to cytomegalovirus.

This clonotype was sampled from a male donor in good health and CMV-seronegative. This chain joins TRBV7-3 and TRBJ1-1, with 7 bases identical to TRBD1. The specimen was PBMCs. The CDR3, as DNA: TGTGCCAGCAGCGCGACAGGGTTCATCACTGAAGCTTTCTTT. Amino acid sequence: CASSATGFITEAFF.